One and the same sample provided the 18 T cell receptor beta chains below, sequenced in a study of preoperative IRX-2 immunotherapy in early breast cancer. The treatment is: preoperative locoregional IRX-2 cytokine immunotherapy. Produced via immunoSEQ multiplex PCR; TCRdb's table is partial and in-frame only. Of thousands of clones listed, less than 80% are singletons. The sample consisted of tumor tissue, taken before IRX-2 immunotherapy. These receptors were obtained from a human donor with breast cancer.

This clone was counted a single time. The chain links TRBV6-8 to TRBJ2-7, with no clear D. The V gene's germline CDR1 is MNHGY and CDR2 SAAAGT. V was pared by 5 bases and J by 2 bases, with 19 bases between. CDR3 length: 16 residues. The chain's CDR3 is CASSTNPGSRAYEQYF. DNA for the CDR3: TGTGCCAGCAGTACTAATCCTGGCAGTAGGGCCTACGAGCAGTACTTC.

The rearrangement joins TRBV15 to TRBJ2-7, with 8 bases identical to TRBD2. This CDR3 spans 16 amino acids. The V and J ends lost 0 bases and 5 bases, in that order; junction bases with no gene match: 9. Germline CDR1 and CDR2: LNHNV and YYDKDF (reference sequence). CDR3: CATSRDATGGHHEQYF. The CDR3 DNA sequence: TGTGCCACCAGCAGAGATGCAACGGGAGGGCACCACGAGCAGTACTTC.

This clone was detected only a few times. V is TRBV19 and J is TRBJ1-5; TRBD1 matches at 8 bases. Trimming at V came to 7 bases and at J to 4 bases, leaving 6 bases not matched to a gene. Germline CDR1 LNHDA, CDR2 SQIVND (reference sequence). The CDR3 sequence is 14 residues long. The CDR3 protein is CASNLQGENQPQHF. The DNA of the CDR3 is TGTGCCAGTAACTTACAGGGGGAGAATCAGCCCCAGCATTTT.

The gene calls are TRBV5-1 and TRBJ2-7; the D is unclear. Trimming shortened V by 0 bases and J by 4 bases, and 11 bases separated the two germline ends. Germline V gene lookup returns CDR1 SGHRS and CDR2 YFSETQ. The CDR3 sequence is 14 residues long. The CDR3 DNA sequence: TGCGCCAGCAGCTTGGGAGAATCTCGTTACGAGCAGTACTTC. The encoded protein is CASSLGESRYEQYF.

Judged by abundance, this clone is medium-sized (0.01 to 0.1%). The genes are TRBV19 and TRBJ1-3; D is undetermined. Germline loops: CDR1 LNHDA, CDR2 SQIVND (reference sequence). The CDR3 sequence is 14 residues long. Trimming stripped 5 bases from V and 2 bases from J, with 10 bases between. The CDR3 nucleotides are TGTGCCAGTAGTCACGGGCCCCCTGGAAACACCATATATTTT. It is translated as CASSHGPPGNTIYF.

The CDR3 protein is CASSLLGQGSYNEQFF. In DNA form, the CDR3 reads TGCGCCAGCAGCTTGCTGGGACAGGGCTCCTACAATGAGCAGTTCTTC. The chain is built from TRBV23-1 and TRBJ2-1; 9 nucleotides match TRBD1. TRBV23-1 is placed among ORFs of uncertain function. V gave up 6 bases and J gave up 0 bases; unmatched junction bases: 6. The length of the CDR3 is 16 residues.

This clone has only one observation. In DNA, the CDR3 is TGTGCCAGTAGTATAGATCACCAGACAGCTGAAGCTTTCTTT. Translating gives CASSIDHQTAEAFF. This rearrangement joins TRBV19 to TRBJ1-1, with D possibly matching TRBD1 (5 bases). CDR1 and CDR2 (germline): LNHDA, SQIVND (reference sequence). Trimming pared 0 bases from V and 6 bases from J, leaving 11 bases between. CDR3 size: 14 residues.

In DNA form, the CDR3 reads TGTGCCAGCAGTTTATTACAAGAGACCCAGTACTTC. This codes for CASSLLQETQYF. The chain links TRBV28 to TRBJ2-5; D remains unclear. V was shortened by 1 base and J by 2 bases, with 2 bases between the two germline ends. The CDR3 has 12 residues. Germline V gene data show CDR1 as MDHEN and CDR2 as SYDVKM.

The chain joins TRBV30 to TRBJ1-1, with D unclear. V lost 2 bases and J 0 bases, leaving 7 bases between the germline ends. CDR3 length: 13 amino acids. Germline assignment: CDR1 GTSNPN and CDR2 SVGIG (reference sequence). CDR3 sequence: CAWSLNMNTEAFF. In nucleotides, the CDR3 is TGTGCCTGGAGTTTAAATATGAACACTGAAGCTTTCTTT.

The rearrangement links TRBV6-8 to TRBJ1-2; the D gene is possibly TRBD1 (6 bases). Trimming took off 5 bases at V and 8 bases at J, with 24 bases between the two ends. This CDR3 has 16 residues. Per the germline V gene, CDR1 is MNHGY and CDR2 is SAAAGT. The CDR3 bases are TGTGCCAGCAGTCAGGGGACCCTTTGGGGATCTCAGGGCTACACCTTC. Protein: CASSQGTLWGSQGYTF.

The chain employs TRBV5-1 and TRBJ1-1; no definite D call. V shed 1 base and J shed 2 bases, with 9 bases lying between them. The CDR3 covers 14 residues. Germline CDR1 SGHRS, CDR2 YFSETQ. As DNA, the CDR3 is TGCGCCAGCAGCTTGAGGGTTACCAACACTGAAGCTTTCTTT. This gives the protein CASSLRVTNTEAFF.

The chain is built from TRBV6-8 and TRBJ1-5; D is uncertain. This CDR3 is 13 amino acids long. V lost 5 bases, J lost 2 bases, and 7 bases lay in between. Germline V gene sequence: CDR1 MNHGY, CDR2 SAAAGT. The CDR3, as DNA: TGTGCCAGCAGTGAGGACGGCAATCAGCCCCAGCATTTT. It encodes CASSEDGNQPQHF.

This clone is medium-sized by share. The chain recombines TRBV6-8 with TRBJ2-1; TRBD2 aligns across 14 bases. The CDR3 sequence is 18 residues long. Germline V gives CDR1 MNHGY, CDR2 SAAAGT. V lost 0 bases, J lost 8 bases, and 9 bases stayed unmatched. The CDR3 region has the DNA TGTGCCAGCAGTTACTCGATCACAGGGACTAGCGGGAGTTATGAGCAGTTCTTC. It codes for CASSYSITGTSGSYEQFF.

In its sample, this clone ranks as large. CDR3 sequence (DNA): TGTGCCAGCAGTCACGAGGGGAGAGCCAAAAACATTCAGTACTTC. It specifies CASSHEGRAKNIQYF. The genes are TRBV6-8 and TRBJ2-4; the D call may be TRBD1 or TRBD2 (5 bases each). This CDR3 comprises 15 residues. Germline lookup yields CDR1 MNHGY and CDR2 SAAAGT. The ends were cut back, 5 bases at V and 0 bases at J, with 11 bases in the middle.

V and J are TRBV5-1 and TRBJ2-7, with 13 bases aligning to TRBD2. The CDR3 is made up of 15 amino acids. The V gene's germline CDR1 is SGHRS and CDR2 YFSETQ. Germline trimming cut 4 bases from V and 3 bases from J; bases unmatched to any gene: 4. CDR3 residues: CASSRTSGGLYEQYF. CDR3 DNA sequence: TGCGCCAGCAGCCGGACTAGCGGGGGACTCTACGAGCAGTACTTC.

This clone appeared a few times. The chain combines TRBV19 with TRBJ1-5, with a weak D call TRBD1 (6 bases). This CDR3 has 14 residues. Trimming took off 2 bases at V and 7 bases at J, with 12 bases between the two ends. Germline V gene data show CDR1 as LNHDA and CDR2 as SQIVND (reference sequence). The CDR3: CASSINTGSQPQHF. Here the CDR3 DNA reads TGTGCCAGTAGTATAAATACAGGGTCACAGCCCCAGCATTTT.

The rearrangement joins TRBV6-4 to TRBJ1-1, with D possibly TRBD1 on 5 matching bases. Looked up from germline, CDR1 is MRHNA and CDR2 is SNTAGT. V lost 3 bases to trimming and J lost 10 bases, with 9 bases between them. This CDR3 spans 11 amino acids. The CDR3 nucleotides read TGTGCCAGCAGTGATGTAGGGACAGCTTTCTTT. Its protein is CASSDVGTAFF.

CDR3: CASSIGRIYNEQFF. CDR3 bases: TGCGCCAGCAGCATCGGACGGATTTACAATGAGCAGTTCTTC. The chain has TRBV5-1 and TRBJ2-1; D remains unclear. V lost 4 bases, J lost 4 bases, and 12 bases lay in between. The CDR3 sequence is 14 residues long. Per the germline V gene, CDR1 is SGHRS and CDR2 is YFSETQ.